The 16 T cell receptor beta chains below come from one sample, sequenced in a study of blood T cells in healthy people across ages. With a J-beta primer mix and a sample-barcoded 5' primer, a second PCR ran about 7 to 12 cycles. Using its own MiXCR run on the 5' RACE reads, TCRdb lists one record per CDR3 protein. This sample has around 1.7 million distinct CDR3 sequences, with roughly 27% found just once. Sequencing was performed on blood. All receptors come from a woman aged 25 to 45 in good health.

There are many counts of this clonotype. V gene TRBV4-1 combines with J gene TRBJ2-3; either TRBD1 or TRBD2 may fit D (5 bases each). The CDR3 contains 15 residues. The germline CDR1 and CDR2 sequences are MGHRA and YSYEKL. The V end lost 4 bases, the J end lost 3 bases, and 14 bases lay between the germline ends. CDR3 DNA: TGCGCCAGCAGCCGTGCAGGGAGTTCTACAGATACGCAGTATTTT. Translated: CASSRAGSSTDTQYF.

Worth noting for this clonotype: A much larger clone sits a single nucleotide away, making a read error possible. The V gene is TRBV15, the J gene TRBJ1-1; TRBD1 agrees at 7 bases. The CDR3 length is 14 residues. CDR1 is LNHNV, CDR2 YYDKDF, per germline (reference sequence). Trimming at V came to 7 bases and at J to 6 bases, leaving 11 bases not matched to a gene. CDR3 DNA: TGTGCCACCAACATTAACAGGGGTAGGGCTGAAGCTTTCTTT. Translated, it gives CATNINRGRAEAFF.

Comment on this clonotype: Since a much larger clone is just one base distant, this may be a read error. The CDR3 here is CASSLQGSNNNQPQHF. In DNA, the CDR3 is TGCGCCAGCAGCTTACAGGGGTCGAATAACAATCAGCCCCAGCATTTT. V is TRBV4-1 and J is TRBJ1-5, with 7 bases lining up with TRBD1. The V gene end was trimmed by 5 bases and the J gene end by 3 bases; junction bases not matched to a gene: 10. The CDR3 spans 16 residues. Germline CDR1 and CDR2: MGHRA and YSYEKL.

This clonotype was counted ten times or more. The V gene is TRBV15, the J gene TRBJ2-6; D unclear. This CDR3 has 16 residues. V dropped 4 bases and J dropped 0 bases, with 10 bases sitting between them. CDR1 and CDR2 (germline): LNHNV, YYDKDF (reference sequence). CDR3 amino acids: CATSKGRSSGANVLTF. CDR3 sequence (DNA): TGTGCCACCAGCAAGGGCAGAAGCTCTGGGGCCAACGTCCTGACTTTC.

The chain carries TRBV7-9 and TRBJ2-7, with D perhaps matching TRBD1 (5 bases). Trimming took off 10 bases at V and 0 bases at J, with 16 bases between the two ends. Germline V CDR1 and CDR2: SEHNR, FQNEAQ (reference sequence). The CDR3 has 14 amino acids. The CDR3 DNA reads as TGTGCCACCACGAGGACAACTACCTCCTACGAGCAGTACTTC. Translated, it gives CATTRTTTSYEQYF.

This clonotype was detected a few times. This chain connects TRBV30 to TRBJ2-5; TRBD2 is a possible D gene (5 bases). V was trimmed by 0 bases and J by 2 bases, leaving 10 bases between them. Germline assignment: CDR1 GTSNPN and CDR2 SVGIG (reference sequence). The CDR3 runs 14 residues. CDR3 sequence (DNA): TGTGCCTGGAGTGTAACAGCGGAGCAAGAGACCCAGTACTTC. It is translated as CAWSVTAEQETQYF.

The table lists this clonotype with many counts. The rearrangement uses TRBV7-2 and TRBJ2-5; weak D call: TRBD2 (6 bases). CDR3 length equals 15 residues. V lost 4 bases, J lost 5 bases, and 17 bases lay in between. Germline CDR1 and CDR2: SGHTA and FQGNSA. CDR3 sequence: CASSSSWLAWETQYF. The CDR3 DNA follows: TGTGCCAGCAGCTCCTCTTGGCTAGCGTGGGAGACCCAGTACTTC.

CDR3 amino acids: CSVGPRGSTELFF. CDR3 in DNA: TGCAGCGTTGGACCTAGAGGGTCCACGGAGCTGTTTTTT. The V and J genes are TRBV29-1 and TRBJ2-2; a weak D match, TRBD2 (5 bases). Trimming removed 4 bases from V and 10 bases from J, with 16 bases in between. Germline V gene sequence: CDR1 SQVTM, CDR2 ANQGSEA. This CDR3 contains 13 residues.

Many counts were recorded for this clonotype. This chain joins TRBV28 and TRBJ2-4, with D uncertain. The germline gives CDR1 MDHEN, CDR2 SYDVKM. The CDR3 spans 16 residues. The V end was cut by 4 bases, the J end by 1 base, with 14 bases between. The CDR3: CASSSPKGVAKNIQYF. CDR3 DNA: TGTGCCAGCAGTTCCCCCAAGGGCGTTGCCAAAAACATTCAGTACTTC.

The DNA for the CDR3 is TGCAGTGCTCGGGTCTTCGGGGGACGTACCGGGGAGCTGTTTTTT. It yields the protein CSARVFGGRTGELFF. The chain is built from TRBV20-1 and TRBJ2-2, with a weak D call TRBD2 (6 bases). Germline values: CDR1 DFQATT, CDR2 SNEGSKA (reference sequence). This CDR3 contains 15 residues. Between the trimmed V and J ends, which lost 5 bases and 5 bases, there was a span of 18 bases.

This clonotype was seen many times. The chain uses TRBV7-9 and TRBJ2-7; D not resolved. CDR1 and CDR2 (germline): SEHNR, FQNEAQ (reference sequence). The V gene lost 2 bases and the J gene lost 6 bases, with 2 bases spanning the gap. This CDR3 spans 10 amino acids. The chain's CDR3 is CASSLSEQYF. DNA for the CDR3: TGTGCCAGCAGCTTATCCGAGCAGTACTTC.

This clonotype showed up many times. The chain joins TRBV4-1 to TRBJ2-7; 9 positions agree with TRBD1. Germline loops: CDR1 MGHRA, CDR2 YSYEKL. J gave up 7 bases and V 3 bases, and 7 bases lay outside the gene matches. This CDR3 is built from 14 residues. CDR3 sequence (DNA): TGCGCCAGCAGCCAGGGACAGGGTCCGGAGGAGCAGTACTTC. Protein sequence: CASSQGQGPEEQYF.

The chain carries TRBV6-5 and TRBJ2-7; possibly TRBD2 for D (5 bases). The J call is doubtful: the DNA matches TRBJ2-5 better. CDR3 length: 15 amino acids. CDR1 and CDR2 from the germline V gene are MNHEY and SVGAGI. The CDR3 here is CASSYSGGRRETQYF. DNA for the CDR3: TGTGCCAGCAGTTACTCTGGCGGCAGGAGGGAGACCCAGTACTTC.

This rearrangement joins TRBV3-1 to TRBJ2-5, with D tentatively TRBD1 or TRBD2 (5 bases each). CDR1 is LGHDT, CDR2 YNNKEL, per germline (reference sequence). CDR3 length: 19 amino acids. V was pared by 1 base and J by 11 bases, with 32 bases between. In nucleotides, the CDR3 is TGTGCCAGCAGCCAAGTGAGGGGTGCGCAGGACTGGGGCTTGAGGGAGCAGTACTTC. Residues: CASSQVRGAQDWGLREQYF.

This clonotype was observed a few times. The chain links TRBV7-2 to TRBJ2-1; D is unclear. The V and J ends lost 2 bases and 4 bases respectively, with 12 bases between them. The CDR3 is 15 amino acids. Germline V CDR1 and CDR2: SGHTA, FQGNSA. CDR3: CASSLSWTKYNEQFF. In nucleotides, the CDR3 is TGTGCCAGCAGCTTATCGTGGACGAAATACAATGAGCAGTTCTTC.

The chain is built from TRBV4-1 and TRBJ2-5; 7 nucleotides align to TRBD2. Germline V gene sequence: CDR1 MGHRA, CDR2 YSYEKL. Trimming removed 3 bases from V and 2 bases from J; junction bases left unmatched: 3. This CDR3 has 14 amino acids. CDR3 region: CASSQGGRQETQYF. The DNA of the CDR3 is TGCGCCAGCAGCCAGGGGGGGAGACAAGAGACCCAGTACTTC.